The clone carrying this TCR beta chain was seen once. V shed 6 bases and J shed 1 base, with 12 bases lying between them. From germline, CDR1 is MNHEY and CDR2 SVGAGI. The CDR3 spans 14 residues. The sample originates from a study of technical replicates of blood from several donors. Produced via immunoSEQ multiplex PCR; TCRdb's table is partial and in-frame only. The sample includes 45,000 to 60,000 clones, 90% to 97% seen only once; the top ten take roughly 0.36%. The sample taken for sequencing was T cells isolated from PBMCs. The genes are TRBV6-5 and TRBJ2-5; D not certain. This clonotype originated in a human donor in good health. The CDR3 region is CASSPTGTQETQYF. In nucleotides, the CDR3 is TGTGCCAGCAGCCCGACGGGTACCCAAGAGACCCAGTACTTC.